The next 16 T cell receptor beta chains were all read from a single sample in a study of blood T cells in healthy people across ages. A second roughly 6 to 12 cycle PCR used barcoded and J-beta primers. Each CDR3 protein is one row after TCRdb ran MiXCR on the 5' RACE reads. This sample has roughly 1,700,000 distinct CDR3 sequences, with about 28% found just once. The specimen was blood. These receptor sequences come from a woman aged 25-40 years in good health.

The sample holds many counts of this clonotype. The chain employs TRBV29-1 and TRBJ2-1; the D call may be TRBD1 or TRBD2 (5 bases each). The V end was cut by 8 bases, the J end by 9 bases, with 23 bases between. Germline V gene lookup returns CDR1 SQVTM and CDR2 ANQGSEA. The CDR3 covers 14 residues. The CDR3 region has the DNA TGCAGCACCCGGCCGGGACCACAGACATCTGAGCAGTTCTTC. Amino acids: CSTRPGPQTSEQFF.

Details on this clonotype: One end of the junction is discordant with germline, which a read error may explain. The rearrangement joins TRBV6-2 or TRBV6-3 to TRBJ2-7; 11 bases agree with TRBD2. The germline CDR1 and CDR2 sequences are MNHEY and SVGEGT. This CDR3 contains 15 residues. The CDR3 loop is CAGSSGTSGGYEQYF. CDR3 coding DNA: TGTGCCGGCAGTTCCGGAACTAGCGGGGGCTACGAGCAGTACTTC.

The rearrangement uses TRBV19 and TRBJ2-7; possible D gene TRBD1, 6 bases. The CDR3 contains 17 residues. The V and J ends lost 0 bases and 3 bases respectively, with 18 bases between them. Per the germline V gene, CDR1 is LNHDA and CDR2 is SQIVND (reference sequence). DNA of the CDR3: TGTGCCAGTAGTATAGACGTACGGCAGGGGCTTCTCTACGAGCAGTACTTC. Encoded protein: CASSIDVRQGLLYEQYF.

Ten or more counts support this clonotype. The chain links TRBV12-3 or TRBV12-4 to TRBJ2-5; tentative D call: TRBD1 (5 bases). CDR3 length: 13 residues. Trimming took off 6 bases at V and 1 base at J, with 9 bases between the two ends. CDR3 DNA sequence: TGTGCCAGCAGAGACAGCCTCCAAGAGACCCAGTACTTC. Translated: CASRDSLQETQYF.

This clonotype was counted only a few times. CDR3 in DNA: TGTGCCTGGAGTGTGCAGGGGGGAGAAAAACTGTTTTTT. Translating it yields CAWSVQGGEKLFF. This chain connects TRBV30 to TRBJ1-4, with 7 bases that match TRBD1. The CDR3 runs 13 residues. Germline V gene lookup returns CDR1 GTSNPN and CDR2 SVGIG (reference sequence). J was trimmed by 8 bases and V by 0 bases; bases with no gene match: 3.

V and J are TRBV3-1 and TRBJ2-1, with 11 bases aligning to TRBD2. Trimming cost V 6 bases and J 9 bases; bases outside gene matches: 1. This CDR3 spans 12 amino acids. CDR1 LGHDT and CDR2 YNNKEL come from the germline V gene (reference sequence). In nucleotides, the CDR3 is TGTGCCAGCAGAGGACTAGCGGGTGAGCAGTTCTTC. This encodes CASRGLAGEQFF.

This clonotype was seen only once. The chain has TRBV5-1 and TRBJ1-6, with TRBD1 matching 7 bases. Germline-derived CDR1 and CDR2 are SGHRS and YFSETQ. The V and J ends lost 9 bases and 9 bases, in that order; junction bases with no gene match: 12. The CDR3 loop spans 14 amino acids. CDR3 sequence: CANHSGTDSSPLHF. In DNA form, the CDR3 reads TGCGCCAACCATTCCGGGACAGACTCTTCACCCCTCCACTTT. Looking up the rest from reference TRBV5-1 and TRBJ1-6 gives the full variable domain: KAGVTQTPRYLIKTRGQQVTLSCSPISGHRSVSWYQQTPGQGLQFLFEYFSETQRNKGNFPGRFSGRQFSNSRSEMNVSTLELGDSALYLCANHSGTDSSPLHFGNGTRLTVT.

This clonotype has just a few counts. CDR3 coding DNA: TGTGCCAGCCTCGTCGGGGGTGGGAATGAGCAGTTCTTC. Protein: CASLVGGGNEQFF. This chain joins TRBV6-6 and TRBJ2-1, with a weak D call TRBD2 (6 bases). Per the germline V gene, CDR1 is MNHNY and CDR2 is SVGAGI (reference sequence). V was trimmed by 8 bases and J by 7 bases, leaving 15 bases between them. CDR3 length: 13 amino acids.

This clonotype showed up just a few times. CDR3 sequence reads: CASSIVAGGSDTQYF. CDR3 coding DNA: TGTGCCAGCAGCATCGTGGCGGGGGGGTCTGACACGCAGTATTTT. J is TRBJ2-3 and V is TRBV7-2; 9 nucleotides match TRBD2. The germline V gene has CDR1 SGHTA and CDR2 FQGNSA. The CDR3 covers 15 residues. The trim removed 5 bases at V and 9 bases at J, leaving 12 bases unmatched.

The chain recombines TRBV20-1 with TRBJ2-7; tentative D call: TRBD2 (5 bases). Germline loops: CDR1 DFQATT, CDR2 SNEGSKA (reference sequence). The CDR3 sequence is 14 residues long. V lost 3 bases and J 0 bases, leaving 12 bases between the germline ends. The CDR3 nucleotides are TGCAGTGCTAGGGACTCCCCTAGCTCCTACGAGCAGTACTTC. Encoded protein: CSARDSPSSYEQYF.

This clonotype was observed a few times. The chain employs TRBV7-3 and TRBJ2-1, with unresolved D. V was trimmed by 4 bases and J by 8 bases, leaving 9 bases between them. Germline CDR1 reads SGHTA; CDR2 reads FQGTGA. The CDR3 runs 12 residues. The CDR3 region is CASSSKVDEQFF. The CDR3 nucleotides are TGTGCCAGCAGCTCCAAGGTCGATGAGCAGTTCTTC.

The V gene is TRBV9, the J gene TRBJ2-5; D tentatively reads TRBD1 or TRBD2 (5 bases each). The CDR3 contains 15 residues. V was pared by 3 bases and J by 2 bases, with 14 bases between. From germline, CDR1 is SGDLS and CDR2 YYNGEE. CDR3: CASSAGPGRQETQYF. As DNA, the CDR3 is TGTGCCAGCAGCGCGGGACCGGGACGTCAAGAGACCCAGTACTTC.

CDR3 amino acids: CASSQTPGQGSYEQYF. Here the CDR3 DNA reads TGCGCCAGCAGCCAAACTCCGGGACAGGGATCCTACGAGCAGTACTTC. The V gene is TRBV5-1, the J gene TRBJ2-7, with 9 bases aligning to TRBD1. Unmatched junction bases numbered 9, after V lost 4 bases and J lost 1 base. The germline V gene encodes CDR1 SGHRS and CDR2 YFSETQ. The CDR3 consists of 16 residues.

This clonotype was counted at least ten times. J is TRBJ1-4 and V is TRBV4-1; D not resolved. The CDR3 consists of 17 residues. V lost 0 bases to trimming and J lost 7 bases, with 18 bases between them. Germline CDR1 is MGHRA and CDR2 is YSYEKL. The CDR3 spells CASSQEVVGPGSEKLFF. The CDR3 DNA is TGCGCCAGCAGCCAAGAAGTCGTTGGGCCCGGGAGTGAAAAACTGTTTTTT.

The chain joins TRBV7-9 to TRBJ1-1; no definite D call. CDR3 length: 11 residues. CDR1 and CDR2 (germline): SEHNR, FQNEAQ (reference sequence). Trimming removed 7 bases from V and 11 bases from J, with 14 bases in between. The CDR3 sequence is CASTTDRRAFF. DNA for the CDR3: TGTGCCAGCACCACGGACCGGCGGGCTTTCTTT.

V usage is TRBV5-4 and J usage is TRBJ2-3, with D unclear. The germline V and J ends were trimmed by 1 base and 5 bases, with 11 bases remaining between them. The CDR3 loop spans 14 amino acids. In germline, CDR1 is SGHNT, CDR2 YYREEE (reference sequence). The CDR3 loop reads CASSLLGGKDTQYF. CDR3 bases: TGTGCCAGCAGCTTGCTTGGTGGGAAAGATACGCAGTATTTT.